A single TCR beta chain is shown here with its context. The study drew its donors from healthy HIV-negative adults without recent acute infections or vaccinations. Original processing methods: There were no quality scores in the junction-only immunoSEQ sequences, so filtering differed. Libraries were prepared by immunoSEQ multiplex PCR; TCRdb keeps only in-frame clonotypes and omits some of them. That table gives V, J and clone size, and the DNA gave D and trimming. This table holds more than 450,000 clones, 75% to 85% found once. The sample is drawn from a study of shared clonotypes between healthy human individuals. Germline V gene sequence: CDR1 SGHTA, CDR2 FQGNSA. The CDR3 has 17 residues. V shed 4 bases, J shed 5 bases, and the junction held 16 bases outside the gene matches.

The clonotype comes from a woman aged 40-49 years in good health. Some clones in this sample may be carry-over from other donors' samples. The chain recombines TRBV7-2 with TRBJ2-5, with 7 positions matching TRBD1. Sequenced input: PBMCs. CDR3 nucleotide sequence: TGTGCCAGCAGCTACACCCCGCTACAGGGGACGGCGGAGACCCAGTACTTC. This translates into CASSYTPLQGTAETQYF.